These T cell receptor beta chains were read from a single sample in a study of tumor-infiltrating lymphocytes in primary liver carcinoma. TCRdb independently ran MiXCR on the multiplex PCR reads; one entry per CDR3 protein. The table lists 95,000 to 100,000 distinct CDR3 sequences, about 67% of them singletons. The material sequenced was liver tumor tissue from sampling region 2. These receptors all come from a woman aged 60 to 75 with primary liver carcinoma and hepatitis B virus infection. Both conserved end residues are part of each CDR3. D genes are given only for firm matches. A row's size may be missing; if present it is once, few, many or a size class.

>TRBD2|TRBV6-5|TRBJ2-1|.
CASRPVAGKHEQFF
TGTGCCAGCAGGCCAGTAGCGGGAAAACATGAGCAGTTCTTC
>.|TRBV6-6|TRBJ1-5|.
CAGKTGDAQPWHF
TGTGCCGGGAAGACCGGGGACGCTCAGCCCTGGCATTTT
>.|TRBV11-2|TRBJ2-4|.
CASGLNGWGRDIQYF
TGTGCTAGCGGCTTAAATGGTTGGGGGCGCGACATTCAGTACTTC
>.|TRBV28|TRBJ2-7|.
CGGSMTATYEQYF
TGTGGCGGCAGTATGACAGCTACCTACGAGCAGTACTTC
>TRBD2|TRBV6-5|TRBJ2-1|.
CVSGYGLAMYNEKFF
TGTGTCAGCGGTTACGGACTAGCGATGTACAATGAGAAGTTCTTC
>.|TRBV12-3/TRBV12-4|TRBJ2-3|once
CASSFLLAGGQEGDTQYF
TGTGCCAGCAGTTTCCTTCTCGCGGGCGGACAGGAGGGCGATACGCAGTATTTT
>.|TRBV11-2|TRBJ2-5|.
CAGGLGLDASPETQYF
TGTGCCGGCGGCCTAGGATTGGACGCCTCACCAGAGACCCAGTACTTC
>.|TRBV29-1|TRBJ2-1|.
CSVKGDRNNEQFF
TGCAGCGTTAAGGGGGATAGGAACAATGAGCAGTTCTTT
>TRBD1|TRBV12-3/TRBV12-4|TRBJ1-6|many
CASSIDRDYSPLHF
TGTGCCAGCAGCATAGACAGGGACTATTCACCCCTCCACTTT
>.|TRBV5-5|TRBJ2-1|few
CASSLGWCTDLGINEQFF
TGTGCCAGCAGCTTGGGTTGGTGCACCGATTTAGGGATCAATGAGCAGTTCTTC
>.|TRBV12-3/TRBV12-4|TRBJ1-1|many
CASSAPGGGLTEAFF
TGTGCCAGCAGTGCACCCGGGGGGGGTCTCACTGAAGCTTTCTTT
>.|TRBV28|TRBJ1-4|.
CANSTGTARNNEKLFF
TGTGCCAACAGCACCGGGACCGCGCGGAATAATGAAAAACTGTTTTTT
>.|TRBV28|TRBJ1-1|.
CASRKFQNSEAYF
TGTGCCAGCAGAAAATTCCAGAACAGTGAAGCTTACTTT
>TRBD2|TRBV10-1|TRBJ2-7|.
CANSGIRTSGRLREQYF
TGCGCCAACAGTGGAATCCGGACTAGCGGGAGGTTGAGGGAGCAGTACTTC
>.|TRBV12-3/TRBV12-4|TRBJ1-4|many
CASSQTGYGEKLFF
TGTGCCAGCAGTCAAACAGGGTACGGCGAAAAACTGTTTTTT
>.|TRBV11-2|TRBJ2-1|.
CASRVGGADNGQFF
TGTGCCAGCAGAGTGGGGGGGGCAGATAATGGGCAGTTCTTC
>TRBD2|TRBV10-3|TRBJ2-3|.
CAKSGTSGSGISTDMQYF
TGTGCCAAGAGCGGGACTAGCGGGAGCGGTATTAGCACAGATATGCAGTATTTT
>TRBD1|TRBV5-1|TRBJ2-2|.
CASSSDRAGGELFF
TGCGCCAGCAGCTCAGACAGGGCGGGCGGGGAGCTGTTTTTT
>TRBD2|TRBV6-1|TRBJ2-1|.
CVTIGLAVIQQFF
TGTGTCACAATTGGGCTAGCGGTGATCCAGCAGTTCTTC
>.|TRBV7-8|TRBJ1-1|.
CARSLGKDTEALF
TGTGCCCGCAGCTTAGGAAAGGACACTGAAGCTCTCTTT
>.|TRBV12-3/TRBV12-4|TRBJ1-3|.
CSSRTRGYTIYF
TGTTCCAGCAGGACAAGGGGATACACCATATATTTT